The subject of this entry is one T cell receptor beta chain. Its antigen remains unidentified. The data derive from a study of shared clonotypes between healthy human individuals. For the study at large: Two female and a few male donors aged 18 to 49 were enrolled. Per donor, CD8 memory used one plate, CD8 naive used two, CD4 memory used three and CD4 naive used three.

Germline loops: CDR1 SGHVS, CDR2 FNYEAQ. Trimming cost V 6 bases and J 3 bases; bases outside gene matches: 7. This CDR3 contains 14 residues. CD45RO-negative, CCR7-positively selected cells formed the naive CD8 fraction, excluding terminally differentiated effector memory CD45RA+ cells. General study findings and limits: Relative to their counterparts shared across all four donors, non-shared clonotypes exhibited diminished generation probabilities.

TCRdb's table, derived via immunoSEQ multiplex PCR, lists solely in-frame clones and lacks some. Here the sample spans more than 500,000 clones, approximately 96% being singletons. The sequenced sample was naive CD8+ T cells sorted from blood. This clonotype was sampled from a young woman in good health. This sequence joins TRBV7-6 and TRBJ2-7, with 8 bases aligning to TRBD1. DNA for the CDR3: TGTGCCAGCAGACCTACAGGGGGAAGCTACGAGCAGTACTTC. Protein sequence: CASRPTGGSYEQYF.